This TCR beta chain was retrieved from a study of blood T cell repertoires in COVID-19. Study information: PBMCs, B-cell-depleted T cells, or T cells were the source of the cDNA or gDNA that made up the material.

In terms of age and location, participants ranged from roughly 18 to 90 years and lived in about 25 US areas. Cohort assignment relied on participant-reported clinical history. Germline CDR1 is SGHVS and CDR2 is FQNEAQ. V shed 0 bases, J shed 7 bases, and the junction held 5 bases outside the gene matches. The CDR3 length is 14 residues. Original handling: Scientists estimated how many nucleated cells there were by amplifying reference gene primers. The method was immunoSEQ multiplex PCR; TCRdb's version includes in-frame clones alone and lacks a portion of them. Clonal size and the V and J genes are those of that table, whereas D and trimming came from the DNA. The table includes about 400,000 clones, around 90% detected once.

This chain links TRBV7-8 with TRBJ2-7; 8 bases match TRBD1. This TCR came from a woman aged 40 to 50 with acute COVID-19. The sequencing input was PBMCs or T cells enriched from blood (not recorded which). The CDR3 bases are TGTGCCAGCAGCTTAGCGGGACAGGCGGGGGAGCAGTACTTC. It yields the protein CASSLAGQAGEQYF.